Sequencing of this TCR beta chain was carried out in a study of PD-L1 blockade in urothelial cancer. Across the study: Twenty-five out of 29 patients were men whose urothelial cancer was bladder-origin. Across blood samples, T cells had a median count of 141,255.

Germline assignment: CDR1 MDHEN and CDR2 SYDVKM. Trimming shortened V by 8 bases and J by 8 bases, and 15 bases separated the two germline ends. The CDR3 has 13 residues. Sequencing used immunoSEQ multiplex PCR; TCRdb keeps in-frame clones, though not all of them. The sample records around 40,000 clones, around 80% being singletons. The sequence was obtained from a man aged 55 to 69 with urothelial cancer. Sample: PBMCs, taken around atezolizumab (anti-PD-L1) treatment. The rearrangement joins TRBV28 to TRBJ1-4; TRBD1 is a possible D gene (5 bases). CDR3 loop: CASGQGFSEKLFF. CDR3 bases: TGTGCCAGCGGCCAGGGTTTTAGCGAAAAACTGTTTTTT.